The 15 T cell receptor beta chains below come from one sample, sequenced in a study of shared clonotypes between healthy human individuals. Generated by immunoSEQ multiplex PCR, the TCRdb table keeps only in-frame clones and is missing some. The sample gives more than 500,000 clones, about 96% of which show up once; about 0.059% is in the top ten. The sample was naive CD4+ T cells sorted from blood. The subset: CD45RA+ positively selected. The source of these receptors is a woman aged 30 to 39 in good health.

The CDR3 spells CASSLSGQIMNEQFF. The DNA for the CDR3 is TGCGCCAGCAGCTTATCGGGACAGATCATGAATGAGCAGTTCTTC. The V gene is TRBV5-1, the J gene TRBJ2-1; the match to TRBD1 covers 7 bases. CDR1 SGHRS and CDR2 YFSETQ come from the germline V gene. V shed 2 bases and J 7 bases; nucleotides not matched to a gene: 9. The CDR3 extends over 15 amino acids. The complete variable domain, with remaining parts taken from reference TRBV5-1 and TRBJ2-1, reads KAGVTQTPRYLIKTRGQQVTLSCSPISGHRSVSWYQQTPGQGLQFLFEYFSETQRNKGNFPGRFSGRQFSNSRSEMNVSTLELGDSALYLCASSLSGQIMNEQFFGPGTRLTVL.

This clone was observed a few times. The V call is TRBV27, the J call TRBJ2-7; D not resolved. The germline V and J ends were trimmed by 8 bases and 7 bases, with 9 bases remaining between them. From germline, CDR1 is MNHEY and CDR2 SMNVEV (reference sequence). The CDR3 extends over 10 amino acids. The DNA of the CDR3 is TGTGCCAGCCCCGCCCTGGAGCAGTACTTC. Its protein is CASPALEQYF.

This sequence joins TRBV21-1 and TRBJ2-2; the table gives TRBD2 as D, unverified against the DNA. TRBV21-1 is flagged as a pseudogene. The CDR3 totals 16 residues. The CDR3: CASSHLGAGKVGELFF. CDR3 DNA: TGTGCCAGCAGCCATTTGGGAGCGGGAAAGGTCGGGGAGCTGTTTTTT.

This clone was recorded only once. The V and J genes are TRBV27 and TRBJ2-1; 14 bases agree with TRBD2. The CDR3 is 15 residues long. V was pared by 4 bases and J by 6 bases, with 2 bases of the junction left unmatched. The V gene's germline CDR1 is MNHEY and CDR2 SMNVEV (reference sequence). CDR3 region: CASSWGLAGANEQFF. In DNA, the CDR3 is TGTGCCAGCAGTTGGGGACTAGCGGGGGCCAATGAGCAGTTCTTC.

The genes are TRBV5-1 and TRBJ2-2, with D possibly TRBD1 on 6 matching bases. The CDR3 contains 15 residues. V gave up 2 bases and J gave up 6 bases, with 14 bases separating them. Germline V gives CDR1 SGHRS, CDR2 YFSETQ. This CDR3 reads CASSFPGAYAGELFF. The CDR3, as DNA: TGCGCCAGCAGCTTCCCAGGGGCTTATGCCGGGGAGCTGTTTTTT. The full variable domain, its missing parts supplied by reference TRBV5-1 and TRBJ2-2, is KAGVTQTPRYLIKTRGQQVTLSCSPISGHRSVSWYQQTPGQGLQFLFEYFSETQRNKGNFPGRFSGRQFSNSRSEMNVSTLELGDSALYLCASSFPGAYAGELFFGEGSRLTVL.

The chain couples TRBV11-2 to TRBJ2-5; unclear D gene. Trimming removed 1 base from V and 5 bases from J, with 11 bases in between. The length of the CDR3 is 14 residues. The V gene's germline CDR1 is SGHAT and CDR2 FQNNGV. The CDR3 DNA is TGTGCCAGCAGCTTAGGTAGCAACCTGGAGACCCAGTACTTC. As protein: CASSLGSNLETQYF.

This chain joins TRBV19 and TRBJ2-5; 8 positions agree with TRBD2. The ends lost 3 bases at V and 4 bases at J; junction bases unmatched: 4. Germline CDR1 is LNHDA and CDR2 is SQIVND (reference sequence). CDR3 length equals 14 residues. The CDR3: CASSISGTGETQYF. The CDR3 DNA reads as TGTGCCAGTAGTATTAGCGGGACTGGAGAGACCCAGTACTTC.

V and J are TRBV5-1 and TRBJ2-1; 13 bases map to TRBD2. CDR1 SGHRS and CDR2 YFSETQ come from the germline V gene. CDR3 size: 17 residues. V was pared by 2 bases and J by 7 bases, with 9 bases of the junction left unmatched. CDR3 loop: CASSLPGTSGAKNEQFF. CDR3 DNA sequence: TGCGCCAGCAGCTTACCCGGGACTAGCGGGGCAAAGAATGAGCAGTTCTTC.

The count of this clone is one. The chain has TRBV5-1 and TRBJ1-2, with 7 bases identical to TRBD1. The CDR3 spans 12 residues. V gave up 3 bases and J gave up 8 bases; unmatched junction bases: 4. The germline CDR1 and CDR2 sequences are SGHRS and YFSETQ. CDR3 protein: CASSYTGDGYTF. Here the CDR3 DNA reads TGCGCCAGCAGCTACACAGGGGACGGCTACACCTTC. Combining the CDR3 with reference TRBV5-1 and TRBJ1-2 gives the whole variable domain KAGVTQTPRYLIKTRGQQVTLSCSPISGHRSVSWYQQTPGQGLQFLFEYFSETQRNKGNFPGRFSGRQFSNSRSEMNVSTLELGDSALYLCASSYTGDGYTFGSGTRLTVV.

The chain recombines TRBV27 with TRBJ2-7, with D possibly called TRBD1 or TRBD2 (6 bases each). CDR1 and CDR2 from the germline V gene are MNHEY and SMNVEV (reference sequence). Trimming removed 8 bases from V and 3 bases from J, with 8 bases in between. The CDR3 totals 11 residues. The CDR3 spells CASGGLYEQYF. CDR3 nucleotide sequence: TGTGCCAGCGGGGGGCTCTACGAGCAGTACTTC.

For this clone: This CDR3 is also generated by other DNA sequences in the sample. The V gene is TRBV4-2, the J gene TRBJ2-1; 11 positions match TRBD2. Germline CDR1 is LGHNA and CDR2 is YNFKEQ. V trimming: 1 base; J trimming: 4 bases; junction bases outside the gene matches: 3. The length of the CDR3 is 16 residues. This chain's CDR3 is CASSQGLAGTYNEQFF. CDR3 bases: TGTGCCAGCAGCCAAGGACTAGCGGGAACTTACAATGAGCAGTTCTTC.

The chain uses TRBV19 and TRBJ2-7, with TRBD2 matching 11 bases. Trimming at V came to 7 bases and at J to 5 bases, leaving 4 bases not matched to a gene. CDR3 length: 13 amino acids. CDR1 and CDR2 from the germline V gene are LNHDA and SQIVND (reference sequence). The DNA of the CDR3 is TGTGCCAGTATGGGACTAGCGGTTCACGAGCAGTACTTC. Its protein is CASMGLAVHEQYF.

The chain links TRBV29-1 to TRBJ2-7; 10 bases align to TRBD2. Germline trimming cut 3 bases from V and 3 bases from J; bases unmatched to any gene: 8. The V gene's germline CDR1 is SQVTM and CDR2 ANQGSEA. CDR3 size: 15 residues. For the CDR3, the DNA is TGCAGCGTTGAGTTGCTAGCGGGAGCCCGCTACGAGCAGTACTTC. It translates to CSVELLAGARYEQYF.

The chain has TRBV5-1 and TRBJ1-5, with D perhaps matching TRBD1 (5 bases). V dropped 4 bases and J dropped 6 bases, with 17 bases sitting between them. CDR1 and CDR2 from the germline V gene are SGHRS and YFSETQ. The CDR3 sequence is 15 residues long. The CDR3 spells CASSAQGGGFQPQHF. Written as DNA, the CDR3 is TGCGCCAGCAGCGCCCAGGGTGGGGGATTTCAGCCCCAGCATTTT.

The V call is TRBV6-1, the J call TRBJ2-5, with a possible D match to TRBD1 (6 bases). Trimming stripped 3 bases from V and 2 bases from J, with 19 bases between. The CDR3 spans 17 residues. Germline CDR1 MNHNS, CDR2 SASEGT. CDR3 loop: CASSDYRDVWGQETQYF. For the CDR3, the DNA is TGTGCCAGCAGTGATTACAGGGATGTATGGGGTCAAGAGACCCAGTACTTC.